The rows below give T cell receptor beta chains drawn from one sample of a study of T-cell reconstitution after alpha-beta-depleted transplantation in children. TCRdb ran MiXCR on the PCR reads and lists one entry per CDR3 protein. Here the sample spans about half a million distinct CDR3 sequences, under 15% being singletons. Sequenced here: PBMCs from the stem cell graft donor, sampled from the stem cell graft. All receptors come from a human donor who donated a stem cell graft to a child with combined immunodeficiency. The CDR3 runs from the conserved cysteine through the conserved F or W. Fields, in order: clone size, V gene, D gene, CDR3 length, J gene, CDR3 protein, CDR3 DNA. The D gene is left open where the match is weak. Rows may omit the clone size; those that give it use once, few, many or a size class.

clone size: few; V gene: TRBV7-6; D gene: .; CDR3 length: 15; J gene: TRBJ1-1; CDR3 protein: CASSLAFPGNTEAFF; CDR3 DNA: TGTGCCAGCAGCTTAGCTTTTCCGGGCAACACTGAAGCTTTCTTT
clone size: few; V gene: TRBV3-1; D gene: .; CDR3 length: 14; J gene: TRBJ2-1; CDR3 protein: CASSQGGGYNEQFF; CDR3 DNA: TGTGCCAGCAGCCAAGGAGGTGGCTACAATGAGCAGTTCTTC
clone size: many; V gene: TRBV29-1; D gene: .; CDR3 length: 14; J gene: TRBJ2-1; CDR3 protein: CSVRPKLSRDEQFF; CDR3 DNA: TGCAGCGTCAGACCCAAATTGAGTCGTGATGAGCAGTTCTTC
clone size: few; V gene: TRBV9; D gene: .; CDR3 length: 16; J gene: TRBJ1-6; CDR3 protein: CASSADPGGAGSPLHF; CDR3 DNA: TGTGCCAGCAGCGCCGACCCGGGAGGGGCGGGTTCACCCCTCCACTTT
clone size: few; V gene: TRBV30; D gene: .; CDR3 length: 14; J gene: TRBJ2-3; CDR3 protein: CAWSQGPSTDTQYF; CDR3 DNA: TGTGCCTGGAGTCAGGGCCCCTCCACAGATACGCAGTATTTT
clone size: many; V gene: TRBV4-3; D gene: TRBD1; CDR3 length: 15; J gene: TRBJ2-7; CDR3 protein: CASSQGGQGSYEQYF; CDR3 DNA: TGCGCCAGCAGCCAAGGGGGACAGGGGTCCTACGAGCAGTACTTC
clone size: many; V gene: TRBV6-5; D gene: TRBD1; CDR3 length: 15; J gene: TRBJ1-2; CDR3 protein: CASSYSTGMGYGYTF; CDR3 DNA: TGTGCCAGCAGTTACTCGACAGGGATGGGTTATGGCTACACCTTC
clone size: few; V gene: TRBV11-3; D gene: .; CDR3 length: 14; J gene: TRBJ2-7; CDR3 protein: CASSRAGDFYEQYF; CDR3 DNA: TGTGCCAGCAGCCGTGCCGGGGATTTCTACGAGCAGTACTTC
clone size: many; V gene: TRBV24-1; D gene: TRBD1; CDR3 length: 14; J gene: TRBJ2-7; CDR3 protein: CATSARTGRNEQYF; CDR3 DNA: TGTGCCACCAGTGCCCGGACAGGGCGCAACGAGCAGTACTTC
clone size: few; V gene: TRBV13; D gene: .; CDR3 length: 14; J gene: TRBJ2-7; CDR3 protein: CASSLGDRSYEQYF; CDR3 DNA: TGTGCCAGCAGCTTAGGGGACAGATCCTACGAGCAGTACTTC
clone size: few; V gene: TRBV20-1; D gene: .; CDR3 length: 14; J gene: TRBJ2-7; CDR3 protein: CSARADLSWDEQYF; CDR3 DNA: TGCAGTGCTAGGGCGGACCTAAGCTGGGACGAGCAGTACTTC
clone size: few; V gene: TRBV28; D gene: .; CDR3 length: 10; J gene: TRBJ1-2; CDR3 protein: CAVGSHGYTF; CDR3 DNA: TGTGCTGTAGGGTCCCATGGCTACACCTTC
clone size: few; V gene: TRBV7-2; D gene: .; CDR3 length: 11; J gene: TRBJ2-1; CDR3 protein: CASSSANVQFF; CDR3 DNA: TGTGCCAGCAGCTCGGCGAATGTGCAGTTCTTC
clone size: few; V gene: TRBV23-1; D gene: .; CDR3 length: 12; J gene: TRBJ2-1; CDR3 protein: CASSRRHNEQFF; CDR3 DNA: TGCGCCAGCAGTCGCAGGCACAATGAGCAGTTCTTC
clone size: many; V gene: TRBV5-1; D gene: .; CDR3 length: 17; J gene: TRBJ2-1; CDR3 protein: CASSKERRGSSYNEQFF; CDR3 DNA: TGCGCCAGCAGCAAGGAGCGGAGGGGGAGCTCCTACAATGAGCAGTTCTTC
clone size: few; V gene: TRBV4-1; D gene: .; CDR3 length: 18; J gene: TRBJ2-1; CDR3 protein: CASPFLKTGTGGYNEQFF; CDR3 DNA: TGCGCCAGCCCCTTCCTTAAAACCGGGACTGGGGGGTACAATGAGCAGTTCTTC
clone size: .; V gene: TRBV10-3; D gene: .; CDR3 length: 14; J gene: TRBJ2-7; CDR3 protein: CAISDLRASVEQYF; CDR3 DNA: TGTGCCATCAGCGACCTGAGGGCGTCAGTCGAGCAGTACTTC
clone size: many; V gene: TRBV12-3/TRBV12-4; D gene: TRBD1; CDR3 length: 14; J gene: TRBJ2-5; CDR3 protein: CASSSEDRVETQYF; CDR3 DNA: TGTGCCAGCAGTTCAGAGGACAGGGTGGAGACCCAGTACTTC
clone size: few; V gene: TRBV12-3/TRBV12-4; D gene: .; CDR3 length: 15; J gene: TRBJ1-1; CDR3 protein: CASSPPEGMDTEAFF; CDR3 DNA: TGTGCCAGCAGCCCCCCTGAGGGGATGGACACTGAAGCTTTCTTT
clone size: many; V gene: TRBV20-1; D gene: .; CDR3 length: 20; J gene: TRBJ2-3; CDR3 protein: CSARARRPDAALTLGDTQYF; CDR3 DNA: TGCAGTGCTAGAGCCCGTCGGCCAGACGCAGCCCTGACCCTGGGAGATACGCAGTATTTT